This T cell receptor beta chain was retrieved from a study of cytomegalovirus exposure and HLA in healthy donors. Overall study findings and caveats: Using the classifier, cytomegalovirus status was reportedly diagnosed with high specificity and sensitivity. The study recorded over 150 TCR beta chains that were cytomegalovirus-associated. The tendency of first-cohort TCR clusters to co-occur in the 100 to 150 validation repertoires was identified by a subsequent analysis. Confirmation in vitro established that a few CMV-associated chains were specific for CMV antigens.

This clone was seen a single time. Its antigen is still unknown. V gave up 4 bases and J gave up 5 bases; unmatched junction bases: 9. Germline V gene sequence: CDR1 SGDLS, CDR2 YYNGEE. The CDR3 extends over 17 amino acids. Generated by immunoSEQ multiplex PCR, the TCRdb table keeps only in-frame clones and is missing some. The repertoire holds about 160,000 clones, with around 96% as singletons. Sequencing used PBMCs. V and J are TRBV9 and TRBJ2-5; 15 nucleotides match TRBD2. This TCR derives from a young woman in good health and CMV-seronegative. The CDR3 DNA reads as TGTGCCAGCAGCTCAAGGACTAGCGGGGGGGCCGGGGAGACCCAGTACTTC. Its protein is CASSSRTSGGAGETQYF.